The 23 T cell receptor beta chains below come from one sample, sequenced in a study of cytomegalovirus exposure and HLA in healthy donors. Only in-frame clones appear in the TCRdb table, and some are missing; sequencing was by immunoSEQ multiplex PCR. The sample includes approximately 150,000 clones, more than 75% of them seen just once. Sequenced: PBMCs. Receptors originate from a woman aged 30 to 39 in good health and CMV-seronegative.

Ten or more counts support this clone. The rearrangement links TRBV11-2 to TRBJ1-5, with D possibly being TRBD1 (5 bases). The V end lost 1 base, the J end lost 7 bases, and 11 bases lay between the germline ends. Germline CDR1 SGHAT, CDR2 FQNNGV. This CDR3 has 14 amino acids. The CDR3 coding sequence is TGTGCCAGCAGCTTAGGCCAGGGTGTACAGCCCCAGCATTTT. Translating it yields CASSLGQGVQPQHF.

The chain employs TRBV25-1 and TRBJ2-2; 7 nucleotides line up with TRBD1. CDR1 and CDR2 (germline): MGHDK, SYGVNS. V lost 6 bases, J lost 4 bases, and 5 bases stayed unmatched. The CDR3 totals 14 residues. For the CDR3, the DNA is TGTGCCAGCAGGCCCTCAGGGGGCACCGGGGAGCTGTTTTTT. It is translated as CASRPSGGTGELFF. Together with reference TRBV25-1 and TRBJ2-2, the CDR3 gives the full variable domain: EADIYQTPRYLVIGTGKKITLECSQTMGHDKMYWYQQDPGMELHLIHYSYGVNSTEKGDLSSESTVSRIRTEHFPLTLESARPSHTSQYLCASRPSGGTGELFFGEGSRLTVL.

This clone was counted only a few times. CDR3 loop: CASRELAGYTF. The DNA for the CDR3 is TGTGCCAGCAGGGAGTTAGCTGGCTACACCTTC. This chain links TRBV6-5 with TRBJ1-2, with unresolved D. The germline V gene encodes CDR1 MNHEY and CDR2 SVGAGI. Trimming left V 6 bases short and J 7 bases short, with 9 bases between. This CDR3 is 11 amino acids long.

The rearrangement joins TRBV11-2 to TRBJ1-2; D is unclear. The CDR3 is 13 residues long. Germline lookup yields CDR1 SGHAT and CDR2 FQNNGV. Trimming pared 5 bases from V and 8 bases from J, leaving 15 bases between. The DNA of the CDR3 is TGTGCCAGCAGCAATTGGCAGTCCGTGGGCTACACCTTC. Translation gives CASSNWQSVGYTF. Complete variable domain (other parts from reference TRBV11-2 and TRBJ1-2): EAGVAQSPRYKIIEKRQSVAFWCNPISGHATLYWYQQILGQGPKLLIQFQNNGVVDDSQLPKDRFSAERLKGVDSTLKIQPAKLEDSAVYLCASSNWQSVGYTFGSGTRLTVV.

This chain uses TRBV2 with TRBJ2-1; D is possibly TRBD2 (6 bases). CDR3 size: 16 residues. Per germline, CDR1 SNHLY and CDR2 FYNNEI. Trimming removed 6 bases at V and 0 bases at J, with 15 bases between. The CDR3 DNA is TGTGCCAGCAGGGGGGAAAAGGACTACTCCTACAATGAGCAGTTCTTC. It codes for CASRGEKDYSYNEQFF.

The rearrangement joins TRBV19 to TRBJ1-5, with a tentative D call TRBD1 (6 bases). The germline V gene encodes CDR1 LNHDA and CDR2 SQIVND (reference sequence). V lost 8 bases to trimming and J lost 4 bases, with 15 bases between them. This CDR3 contains 14 residues. CDR3 DNA sequence: TGTGCCAGTTCATCGAAACAGGGAAATCAGCCCCAGCATTTT. It specifies CASSSKQGNQPQHF.

The genes are TRBV7-6 and TRBJ2-1, with 8 bases matching TRBD2. CDR3 length: 19 residues. CDR1 and CDR2 from the germline V gene are SGHVS and FNYEAQ. Trimming took 5 bases from V and 2 from J; bases not matched to a gene: 17. CDR3: CASSLTRTSPPGTYNEQFF. CDR3 in DNA: TGTGCCAGCAGCCTAACCAGGACTAGCCCGCCGGGGACCTACAATGAGCAGTTCTTC.

V usage is TRBV5-4 and J usage is TRBJ1-1, with TRBD1 matching over 7 bases. Trimming cost V 5 bases and J 4 bases; bases outside gene matches: 8. Germline CDR1 and CDR2: SGHNT and YYREEE (reference sequence). The CDR3 loop spans 14 amino acids. CDR3 nucleotides: TGTGCCAGCAGTGACGACAGGGTGGGCACTGAAGCTTTCTTT. Its translation is CASSDDRVGTEAFF.

The J gene is TRBJ1-1, the V gene TRBV5-4; 10 bases align to TRBD1. Trimming took 2 bases from V and 7 from J; bases not matched to a gene: 5. CDR1 is SGHNT, CDR2 YYREEE, per germline (reference sequence). The CDR3 has 14 residues. The CDR3 loop reads CASSFGTGEDEAFF. DNA of the CDR3: TGTGCCAGCAGCTTTGGGACAGGGGAGGATGAAGCTTTCTTT.

The rearrangement uses TRBV27 and TRBJ2-1; 9 nucleotides align to TRBD2. Trimming removed 7 bases from V and 1 base from J; junction bases left unmatched: 8. The CDR3 is 16 amino acids. Germline V gene data show CDR1 as MNHEY and CDR2 as SMNVEV (reference sequence). CDR3 region: CASKQAGGSSYNEQFF. The CDR3 nucleotides are TGTGCCAGCAAACAAGCGGGGGGATCGTCCTACAATGAGCAGTTCTTC.

This clone was counted a single time. V is TRBV7-8 and J is TRBJ2-7, with 9 bases matching TRBD1. The trim removed 4 bases at V and 8 bases at J, leaving 12 bases unmatched. CDR3 length: 15 amino acids. Germline V lookup: CDR1 SGHVS, CDR2 FQNEAQ. CDR3 sequence reads: CASSSYRDRESQQYF. CDR3 coding DNA: TGTGCCAGCAGCTCTTACCGGGACAGGGAATCGCAGCAGTACTTC. Supplemented by reference TRBV7-8 and TRBJ2-7, the full variable domain reads GAGVSQSPRYKVAKRGQDVALRCDPISGHVSLFWYQQALGQGPEFLTYFQNEAQLDKSGLPSDRFFAERPEGSVSTLKIQRTQQEDSAVYLCASSSYRDRESQQYFGPGTRLTVT.

The chain has TRBV6-5 and TRBJ1-2; D is unclear. The CDR3 length is 13 residues. The germline V and J ends were trimmed by 7 bases and 8 bases, with 17 bases remaining between them. CDR1 and CDR2 from the germline V gene are MNHEY and SVGAGI. This CDR3 reads CASTKREGKGYTF. The CDR3 DNA reads as TGTGCCAGCACCAAAAGGGAGGGTAAGGGCTACACCTTC.

The chain has TRBV10-3 and TRBJ1-5; possibly TRBD1 for D (6 bases). The V and J ends lost 4 bases and 0 bases respectively, with 16 bases between them. The CDR3 is 17 residues long. The germline V gene has CDR1 ENHRY and CDR2 SYGVKD. CDR3 amino acids: CAISATGTTDSNQPQHF. In DNA form, the CDR3 reads TGTGCCATCAGTGCAACCGGGACAACCGATAGCAATCAGCCCCAGCATTTT.

The CDR3 reads CATSRERGNNQPQHF. As DNA, the CDR3 is TGTGCCACCAGCAGAGAAAGAGGGAACAATCAGCCCCAGCATTTT. The chain uses TRBV15 and TRBJ1-5; D remains unclear. This CDR3 spans 15 amino acids. V dropped 0 bases and J dropped 3 bases, with 9 bases sitting between them. Germline CDR1 reads LNHNV; CDR2 reads YYDKDF (reference sequence).

J is TRBJ2-5 and V is TRBV4-1, with 7 bases that match TRBD2. Germline V lookup: CDR1 MGHRA, CDR2 YSYEKL. V shed 6 bases, J shed 1 base, and the junction held 8 bases outside the gene matches. The CDR3 is made up of 15 amino acids. The CDR3 reads CASRGVGEGQETQYF. The DNA for the CDR3 is TGCGCCAGCAGGGGGGTGGGGGAGGGCCAAGAGACCCAGTACTTC.

This rearrangement joins TRBV18 to TRBJ2-1, with D possibly being TRBD2 (5 bases). V was clipped by 2 bases and J by 6 bases, with 14 bases between them. Germline CDR1 reads KGHSH; CDR2 reads LQKENI. The CDR3 is 15 residues long. The CDR3 is CASSPSLSGINEQFF. CDR3 nucleotides: TGTGCCAGCTCACCATCCCTTTCGGGAATCAATGAGCAGTTCTTC.

The CDR3 sequence is CASSTSVETQYF. The CDR3 bases are TGTGCCAGCAGCACCTCGGTGGAGACCCAGTACTTC. The V gene is TRBV5-6, the J gene TRBJ2-5; no definite D call. Germline V gene data show CDR1 as SGHDT and CDR2 as YYEEEE. The CDR3 is 12 residues long. Trimming cost V 4 bases and J 5 bases, with 9 bases left between them.

The gene calls are TRBV5-1 and TRBJ1-6; tentative D call: TRBD1 (5 bases). Trimming took off 3 bases at V and 6 bases at J, with 19 bases between the two ends. This CDR3 is 17 amino acids long. The V gene's germline CDR1 is SGHRS and CDR2 YFSETQ. CDR3 nucleotides: TGCGCCAGCAGCTCGTGGGGATGGGGCACGATTAATTCACCCCTCCACTTT. Amino acid sequence: CASSSWGWGTINSPLHF.

The chain joins TRBV5-1 to TRBJ2-7; TRBD1 agrees at 11 bases. The CDR3 spans 12 residues. Per the germline V gene, CDR1 is SGHRS and CDR2 is YFSETQ. The V and J ends lost 4 bases and 11 bases, in that order; junction bases with no gene match: 5. CDR3 protein: CASSEPGQGEYF. DNA for the CDR3: TGCGCCAGCAGCGAACCGGGACAGGGGGAGTACTTC.

V gene TRBV7-2 combines with J gene TRBJ1-2, with 9 bases that match TRBD1. Germline-derived CDR1 and CDR2 are SGHTA and FQGNSA. The V and J ends lost 5 bases and 1 base, in that order; junction bases with no gene match: 5. The CDR3 has 15 residues. The CDR3 reads CASSLGQGLNYGYTF. The DNA of the CDR3 is TGTGCCAGCAGCCTGGGACAGGGCCTTAACTATGGCTACACCTTC.

The genes are TRBV27 and TRBJ2-7; 8 bases match TRBD2. With 5 bases clipped from V and 13 bases from J, the junction kept 10 bases outside the gene matches. CDR3 length: 12 amino acids. The germline V gene has CDR1 MNHEY and CDR2 SMNVEV (reference sequence). CDR3 sequence reads: CASSPRGGTLYF. The CDR3 DNA follows: TGTGCCAGCAGTCCCCGGGGGGGGACTCTTTACTTC.

The rearrangement joins TRBV29-1 to TRBJ1-2, with D perhaps TRBD1 (5 bases). Germline V lookup: CDR1 SQVTM, CDR2 ANQGSEA. This CDR3 is 11 amino acids long. The V gene lost 5 bases and the J gene lost 7 bases, with 11 bases spanning the gap. This CDR3 is CSVSGQGGYTF. The CDR3 DNA reads as TGCAGCGTTTCAGGCCAGGGTGGCTACACCTTC. Together with reference TRBV29-1 and TRBJ1-2, the CDR3 gives the full variable domain: SAVISQKPSRDICQRGTSLTIQCQVDSQVTMMFWYRQQPGQSLTLIATANQGSEATYESGFVIDKFPISRPNLTFSTLTVSNMSPEDSSIYLCSVSGQGGYTFGSGTRLTVV.

The rearrangement uses TRBV5-6 and TRBJ2-7; 7 nucleotides match TRBD1. With 4 bases clipped from V and 2 bases from J, the junction kept 6 bases outside the gene matches. Germline V gene data show CDR1 as SGHDT and CDR2 as YYEEEE. CDR3 length: 14 amino acids. DNA of the CDR3: TGTGCCAGCAGCCGTAGGACAGGAGCCTACGAGCAGTACTTC. This encodes CASSRRTGAYEQYF.